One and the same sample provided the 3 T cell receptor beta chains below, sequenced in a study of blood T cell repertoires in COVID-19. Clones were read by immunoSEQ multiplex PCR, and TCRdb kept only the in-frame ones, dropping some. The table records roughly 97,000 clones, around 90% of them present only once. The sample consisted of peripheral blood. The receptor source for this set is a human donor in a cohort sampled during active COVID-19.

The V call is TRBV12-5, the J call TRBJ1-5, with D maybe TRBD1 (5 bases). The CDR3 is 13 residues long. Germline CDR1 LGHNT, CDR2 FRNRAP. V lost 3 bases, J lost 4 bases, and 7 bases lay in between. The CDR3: CASGLGVNQPQHF. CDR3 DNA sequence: TGTGCTAGTGGTTTAGGGGTAAATCAGCCCCAGCATTTT.

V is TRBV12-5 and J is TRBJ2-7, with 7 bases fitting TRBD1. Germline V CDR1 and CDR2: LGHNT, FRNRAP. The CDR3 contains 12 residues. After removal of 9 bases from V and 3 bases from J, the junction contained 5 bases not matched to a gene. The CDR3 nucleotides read TGTGCTAGCTCACAGGGGAGCTACGAGCAGTACTTC. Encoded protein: CASSQGSYEQYF.

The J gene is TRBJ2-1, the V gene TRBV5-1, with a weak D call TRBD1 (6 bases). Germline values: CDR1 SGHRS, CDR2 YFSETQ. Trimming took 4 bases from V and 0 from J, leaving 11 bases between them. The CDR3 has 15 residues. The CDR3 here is CASSDNRASYNEQFF. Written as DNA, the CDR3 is TGCGCCAGCAGCGATAACAGGGCCTCCTACAATGAGCAGTTCTTC.